The 3 T cell receptor beta chains below come from one sample, sequenced in a study of T cell changes during pregnancy in multiple sclerosis. Data came from immunoSEQ multiplex PCR; TCRdb stores just in-frame clones and leaves some out. The table records around 30,000 clones, nearly 90% of them present only once. Sequenced here: CD8+ T cells from peripheral blood mononuclear cells, sampled in the second trimester of pregnancy. Receptors originate from a female donor with multiple sclerosis, enrolled in a pregnancy study.

The table lists this clone with a few counts. The chain is built from TRBV6-1 and TRBJ2-3, with D perhaps matching TRBD1 (6 bases). V lost 7 bases, J lost 2 bases, and 16 bases lay in between. The CDR3 contains 15 residues. In germline, CDR1 is MNHNS, CDR2 SASEGT. DNA for the CDR3: TGTGCCAGCACTCCCTCCAGGGGACACACAGATACGCAGTATTTT. It specifies CASTPSRGHTDTQYF.

This chain uses TRBV7-9 with TRBJ2-3, with D unclear. The CDR3 runs to 17 residues. From germline, CDR1 is SEHNR and CDR2 FQNEAQ (reference sequence). Trimming pared 3 bases from V and 0 bases from J, leaving 16 bases between. The CDR3 DNA reads as TGTGCCAGCAGCTTGCCGACTGCGACTCCTAGCACAGATACGCAGTATTTT. Translating gives CASSLPTATPSTDTQYF.

The chain links TRBV28 to TRBJ2-2; 8 nucleotides match TRBD1. CDR3 length: 14 residues. Germline lookup yields CDR1 MDHEN and CDR2 SYDVKM. V shed 6 bases, J shed 1 base, and the junction held 1 base outside the gene matches. The CDR3 is CASRGQGNTGELFF. In nucleotides, the CDR3 is TGTGCCAGCAGAGGACAGGGGAACACCGGGGAGCTGTTTTTT.